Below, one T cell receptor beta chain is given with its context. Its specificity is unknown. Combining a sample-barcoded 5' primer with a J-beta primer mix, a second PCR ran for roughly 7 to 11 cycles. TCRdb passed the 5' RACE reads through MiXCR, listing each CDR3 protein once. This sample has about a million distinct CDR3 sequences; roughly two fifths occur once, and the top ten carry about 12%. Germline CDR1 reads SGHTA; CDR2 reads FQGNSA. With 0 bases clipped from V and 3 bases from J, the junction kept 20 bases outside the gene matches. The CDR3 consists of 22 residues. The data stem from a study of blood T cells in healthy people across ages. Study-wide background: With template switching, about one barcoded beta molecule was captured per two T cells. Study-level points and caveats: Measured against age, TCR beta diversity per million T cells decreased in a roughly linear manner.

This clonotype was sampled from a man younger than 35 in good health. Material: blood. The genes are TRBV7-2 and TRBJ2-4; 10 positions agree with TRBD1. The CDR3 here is CASSLAVRGDPDRGPNKNIQYF. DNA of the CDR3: TGTGCCAGCAGCTTAGCTGTCCGGGGAGATCCAGACAGGGGGCCTAACAAAAACATTCAGTACTTC.